The TCR beta chain under discussion was sequenced for a study of T cells in Graves' hyperthyroidism and ophthalmopathy. The source material, RNA transcripts, was used to amplify TCR beta CDR3 regions. In the first-round RT-PCR of the TCR CDR3, the HTBI primer set was used. TCRdb re-derived calls from the multiplex PCR reads in MiXCR, one entry per CDR3 protein. The sample has about 600,000 distinct CDR3 sequences, roughly 15% seen once; the top ten hold under 15%. Clinical symptoms, serum thyroxine, TRAb, thyroid ultrasound and orbital computed tomography established diagnosis. CDR1 is MGHDK, CDR2 SYGVNS, per germline. The CDR3 is 14 amino acids. The V gene lost 3 bases and the J gene lost 7 bases, with 13 bases spanning the gap.

This rearrangement joins TRBV25-1 to TRBJ2-1; no reliable D call. The specimen sequenced was blood. The receptor comes from a woman aged 45-59 years with Graves' ophthalmopathy. CDR3 residues: CASSDLGSINEQFF. The CDR3 DNA is TGTGCCAGCAGTGATTTAGGGTCGATTAATGAGCAGTTCTTC. The whole variable domain, filled in from reference TRBV25-1 and TRBJ2-1, reads EADIYQTPRYLVIGTGKKITLECSQTMGHDKMYWYQQDPGMELHLIHYSYGVNSTEKGDLSSESTVSRIRTEHFPLTLESARPSHTSQYLCASSDLGSINEQFFGPGTRLTVL.